This TCR beta chain was captured in a study of T-cell reconstitution after alpha-beta-depleted transplantation in children. Whole-study findings and limits: Approximately two months post-transplant, alpha-beta T cells reportedly originated from several hundred expanded graft clones. Newly made T cells mostly supplied T-cell counts and diversity one year after transplant.

To note about this clonotype: Its specificity is unknown.

As it was prepared, the TCRbeta library received unique molecular identifiers. Using its own MiXCR run on the PCR reads, TCRdb lists one record per CDR3 protein. The sample carries about 1,000,000 distinct CDR3 sequences, about 29% recorded once. The junction had 9 bases not matched to a gene; V was cut back by 6 bases and J by 5 bases. The CDR3 is made up of 14 amino acids. Germline lookup yields CDR1 MDHEN and CDR2 SYDVKM. The sequencing used PBMCs, mostly from graft donor cells, collected 360 days after TCRalphabeta/CD19-depleted stem cell transplant. The chain is built from TRBV28 and TRBJ1-1; 7 positions agree with TRBD1. The sequence was obtained from a boy in the first two years of life who had a stem cell transplant for SCID, so the T cells may come from the graft donor. The CDR3 DNA reads as TGTGCCAGCAGCCCCGACAGGGAGTCGACTGAAGCTTTCTTT. Amino acids: CASSPDRESTEAFF.